Presented here are 2 T cell receptor beta chains from one specimen sequenced in a study of shared clonotypes between healthy human individuals. Profiling relied on immunoSEQ multiplex PCR, and the TCRdb table lists in-frame clones only, not all of them. The repertoire consists of approximately 2.4 million clones, with 95% occurring once and the leading ten covering approximately 0.13%. Material: naive CD4+ T cells sorted from blood. Sample subset: CD45RA+ positively selected. The receptors shown here come from a man between 18 and 29 years old in good health.

The rearrangement links TRBV19 to TRBJ2-7; no reliable D call. V dropped 3 bases and J dropped 5 bases, with 14 bases sitting between them. This CDR3 has 14 amino acids. Per germline, CDR1 LNHDA and CDR2 SQIVND (reference sequence). The CDR3 spells CASSMLGQPHEQYF. Written as DNA, the CDR3 is TGTGCCAGTAGTATGTTAGGCCAACCCCACGAGCAGTACTTC.

For this clone: Other nucleotide sequences in the sample specify the same CDR3. The CDR3 DNA follows: TGTGCCACGAACAGGGAAAACACCGGGGAGCTGTTTTTT. Residues: CATNRENTGELFF. V is TRBV2 and J is TRBJ2-2, with D possibly TRBD1 on 6 matching bases. V dropped 10 bases and J dropped 2 bases, with 11 bases sitting between them. This CDR3 region has 13 residues. Germline-derived CDR1 and CDR2 are SNHLY and FYNNEI.